The rows below give T cell receptor beta chains drawn from one sample of a study of cytomegalovirus exposure and HLA in healthy donors. Sequenced by immunoSEQ multiplex PCR; TCRdb stores in-frame clones only, minus some. The sample contains about 220,000 clones, more than 75% of which appear only once. The sequenced sample consisted of PBMCs. These receptor sequences come from a man between 18 and 35 years old in good health and CMV-seronegative. The CDR3 runs from the conserved cysteine through the conserved F or W. Each record gives: V gene, J gene, clone size, D gene, CDR3 protein, CDR3 DNA. The D gene is left open where the match is weak. Clone size, where shown, is once, few, many, or a class for clones that have expanded.

TRBV5-1	TRBJ2-7	-	TRBD2	CASSHRRGGAYEQYF	TGCGCCAGCAGCCATCGTCGGGGGGGTGCCTACGAGCAGTACTTC
TRBV29-1	TRBJ2-7	-	-	CSVVPFTQSYEQYF	TGCAGCGTTGTCCCCTTTACCCAGTCCTACGAGCAGTACTTC
TRBV7-3	TRBJ2-3	-	-	CASSLSIRSDSTDTQYF	TGTGCCAGCAGCTTAAGTATTCGGTCTGATAGCACAGATACGCAGTATTTT
TRBV5-5	TRBJ1-1	-	-	CASSLAGRAHTEAFF	TGTGCCAGCAGCTTGGCGGGCAGGGCGCACACTGAAGCTTTCTTT
TRBV5-4	TRBJ2-5	-	TRBD2	CASSFGRGAYQETQYF	TGTGCCAGCAGCTTCGGGCGGGGGGCGTACCAAGAGACCCAGTACTTC
TRBV18	TRBJ2-3	-	-	CASSRLTDTQYF	TGTGCCAGCTCACGACTGACAGATACGCAGTATTTT
TRBV18	TRBJ2-5	-	TRBD2	CASSPTQRGSGETQYF	TGTGCCAGCTCACCTACACAGCGGGGGAGTGGGGAGACCCAGTACTTC
TRBV5-6	TRBJ1-2	-	-	CASSFPHGREGYTF	TGTGCCAGCAGCTTTCCTCATGGCCGGGAGGGCTACACCTTC
TRBV5-1	TRBJ1-1	-	-	CASSSTGTVTEAFF	TGCGCCAGCAGCTCCACAGGGACGGTCACTGAAGCTTTCTTT
TRBV2	TRBJ2-2	-	-	CASSERRDTGELFF	TGTGCCAGCAGTGAAAGACGGGACACCGGGGAGCTGTTTTTT
TRBV11-2	TRBJ1-1	-	-	CASSSLRGSPPFF	TGTGCCAGCAGCTCATTAAGGGGAAGCCCTCCTTTCTTT
TRBV6-1	TRBJ1-6	-	TRBD1	CASSEGTGANSPLHF	TGTGCCAGCAGTGAAGGCACAGGGGCGAATTCACCCCTCCACTTT
TRBV7-8	TRBJ1-2	few	TRBD1	CASSLDRGRRVGYTF	TGTGCCAGCAGCTTGGACAGGGGGCGTAGGGTTGGCTACACCTTC
TRBV10-2	TRBJ2-1	-	-	CASLYYNEQFF	TGCGCCAGCCTTTACTACAATGAGCAGTTCTTC
TRBV4-3	TRBJ1-6	-	-	CASSQESGSTGGPLSYNSPLHF	TGCGCCAGCAGCCAAGAGTCCGGGTCCACCGGGGGTCCCCTCTCCTATAATTCACCCCTCCACTTT
TRBV28	TRBJ2-7	-	TRBD2	CASSFYASGVYEQYF	TGTGCCAGCAGTTTTTACGCTAGCGGGGTCTACGAGCAGTACTTC
TRBV28	TRBJ1-4	-	TRBD1	CASRGKGQGEANEKLFF	TGTGCCAGCAGAGGCAAGGGACAGGGGGAGGCTAATGAAAAACTGTTTTTT
TRBV5-4	TRBJ2-6	once	-	CASSSSTRTGANVLTF	TGTGCCAGCAGCTCGTCAACTAGAACTGGGGCCAACGTCCTGACTTTC
TRBV6-6	TRBJ1-2	once	-	CASSYSLAGNYGYTF	TGTGCCAGCAGTTACTCTCTGGCAGGGAACTATGGCTACACCTTC
TRBV5-4	TRBJ2-1	-	TRBD1	CASSLVRGRDRNEQFF	TGTGCCAGCAGCTTGGTTCGCGGACGGGACAGAAATGAGCAGTTCTTC
TRBV2	TRBJ1-5	-	TRBD1	CASCEGAPQPQHF	TGTGCCAGCTGCGAGGGGGCACCTCAGCCCCAGCATTTT
TRBV5-1	TRBJ2-6	-	-	CASSDGAGANVLTF	TGCGCCAGCAGTGACGGGGCTGGGGCCAACGTCCTGACTTTC
TRBV9	TRBJ2-1	-	-	CASSEGGSYNEQFF	TGTGCCAGCAGTGAGGGGGGGTCCTACAATGAGCAGTTCTTC
TRBV6-6	TRBJ1-4	-	-	CASRTRGQNNEKLFF	TGTGCCAGCAGAACTAGAGGACAGAATAATGAAAAACTGTTTTTT
TRBV5-1	TRBJ2-7	once	TRBD2	CASSLVASGRNEQYF	TGCGCCAGCAGCTTGGTTGCTAGCGGGAGGAACGAGCAGTACTTC
TRBV6-1	TRBJ2-7	-	-	CAGGEFRSYEQYF	TGTGCCGGAGGGGAGTTCCGCTCCTACGAGCAGTACTTC
TRBV4-2	TRBJ1-6	-	-	CASSLRAGSLHF	TGTGCCAGCAGCTTAAGGGCGGGTTCCCTCCACTTT
TRBV9	TRBJ2-1	-	TRBD2	CASSAEGLGVSEQFF	TGTGCCAGCAGCGCGGAGGGACTAGGCGTAAGTGAGCAGTTCTTC
TRBV27	TRBJ1-4	-	TRBD1	CASSLTGTGNEKLFF	TGTGCCAGCAGTTTGACTGGGACAGGAAATGAAAAACTGTTTTTT
TRBV15	TRBJ2-3	-	-	CATSAGGSTDTQYF	TGTGCCACGTCCGCCGGGGGAAGCACAGATACGCAGTATTTT
TRBV28	TRBJ2-7	-	-	CASSFLPGQTYEQYF	TGTGCCAGCAGTTTCCTTCCGGGACAAACTTACGAGCAGTACTTC
TRBV27	TRBJ2-7	once	-	CASRGSGARFLEQYF	TGTGCCAGCAGGGGCAGTGGGGCGCGTTTTCTCGAGCAGTACTTC
TRBV11-3	TRBJ1-1	once	TRBD1	CASSQGGKTEAFF	TGTGCCAGCAGCCAGGGGGGTAAAACTGAAGCTTTCTTT
TRBV2	TRBJ2-3	-	-	CASRDYSRDTQYF	TGTGCCAGCAGGGACTACTCACGAGATACGCAGTATTTT
TRBV10-3	TRBJ2-3	-	TRBD1	CAIQGASPSDTQYF	TGTGCCATCCAGGGGGCCAGTCCGTCAGATACGCAGTATTTT
TRBV4-1	TRBJ2-7	-	TRBD1	CASSQAGGHEQYF	TGCGCCAGCAGCCAAGCAGGGGGCCACGAGCAGTACTTC
TRBV7-9	TRBJ1-2	-	-	CASSSSWARLGYTF	TGTGCCAGCAGCTCCTCCTGGGCGCGCCTTGGCTACACCTTC
TRBV4-2	TRBJ2-7	-	TRBD1	CASSQPRAGQGLFEQYF	TGTGCCAGCAGCCAACCGAGAGCGGGACAGGGCCTTTTCGAGCAGTACTTC
TRBV5-4	TRBJ2-2	once	-	CASSLDGGYTGELFF	TGTGCCAGCAGCTTGGACGGAGGTTACACCGGGGAGCTGTTTTTT
TRBV5-4	TRBJ2-3	-	TRBD2	CASSLAGGTDTQYF	TGTGCCAGCAGCTTGGCGGGAGGGACAGATACGCAGTATTTT
TRBV6-5	TRBJ2-7	-	-	CASSYYVGSYEQYF	TGTGCCAGCAGTTACTATGTCGGGAGCTACGAGCAGTACTTC
TRBV6-5	TRBJ1-6	-	-	CASRPGFGSPLHF	TGTGCCAGCAGACCAGGGTTTGGTTCACCCCTCCACTTT
TRBV18	TRBJ1-1	-	TRBD1	CASSPPPGQVTEAFF	TGTGCCAGCTCACCACCTCCGGGACAGGTCACTGAAGCTTTCTTT
TRBV30	TRBJ2-7	once	TRBD1	CAWSGTGAYYEQYF	TGTGCCTGGAGTGGGACAGGGGCATACTACGAGCAGTACTTC
TRBV29-1	TRBJ2-7	-	-	CSVEVVGLYEQYF	TGCAGCGTTGAGGTCGTGGGCCTCTACGAGCAGTACTTC
TRBV7-2	TRBJ2-1	-	TRBD2	CASRVAGSSYNEQFF	TGTGCCAGCAGAGTAGCGGGGAGCTCCTACAATGAGCAGTTCTTC
TRBV28	TRBJ1-1	-	-	CASRMGGFLNTEAFF	TGTGCCAGCAGAATGGGGGGGTTTTTGAACACTGAAGCTTTCTTT
TRBV6-5	TRBJ2-1	-	TRBD2	CASSQVSGGYNEQFF	TGTGCCAGCAGTCAAGTGTCGGGAGGGTACAATGAGCAGTTCTTC